Listed below are T cell receptor beta chains from one sample, sequenced in a study of control samples from healthy donors and cancer patients. Assay used: immunoSEQ multiplex PCR; TCRdb lists only in-frame clones, some missing. In the table there are approximately 100,000 clones, roughly 86% of which are singletons. The sample was blood. The receptors derive from a man aged 55 to 70 in good health. CDR3s include the opening cysteine and the closing phenylalanine or tryptophan. D genes are given only for firm matches. Clone size is not always given. Where it is, it says once, few, many or a class for expanded clones.

TRBJ2-7	TRBD2	TRBV5-4	few	CASSLPGRAQGEQYF	TGTGCCAGCAGCTTACCCGGGAGGGCTCAGGGCGAGCAGTACTTC
TRBJ1-1	NA	TRBV6-4	NA	CASSAVGGWGTEAFF	TGTGCCAGCAGTGCGGTCGGGGGCTGGGGCACTGAAGCTTTCTTT
TRBJ2-7	TRBD1	TRBV7-2	NA	CASSLKQGVGEQYF	TGTGCCAGCAGCTTAAAACAGGGGGTCGGCGAGCAGTACTTC
TRBJ2-3	NA	TRBV5-6	once	CASSSERGDTQYF	TGTGCCAGCAGTTCGGAACGGGGAGATACGCAGTATTTT
TRBJ2-2	NA	TRBV4-2	NA	CASSQDQLFANTGELFF	TGTGCCAGCAGCCAAGATCAACTGTTCGCGAACACCGGGGAGCTGTTTTTT
TRBJ2-5	NA	TRBV10-3	NA	CAISGTSYETQYF	TGTGCCATTTCCGGGACCTCGTATGAGACCCAGTACTTC
TRBJ2-1	TRBD2	TRBV4-1	NA	CASSLSTSGGINEQFF	TGCGCCAGCAGTCTATCTACTAGCGGGGGGATCAATGAGCAGTTCTTC
TRBJ2-5	TRBD2	TRBV7-6	NA	CASSFRLAGQETQYF	TGTGCCAGCAGCTTCCGACTAGCGGGGCAAGAGACCCAGTACTTC
TRBJ1-2	NA	TRBV15	few	CATSRGVREGSYGYTF	TGTGCCACCAGCAGAGGTGTCAGGGAAGGGTCATATGGCTACACCTTC
TRBJ1-1	NA	TRBV19	medium-sized	CATKGLQAIEAFF	TGTGCCACCAAGGGTCTCCAGGCGATTGAAGCTTTCTTT
TRBJ2-2	NA	TRBV5-1	once	CASSFSQGPTGELFF	TGCGCCAGCAGCTTCTCCCAGGGCCCCACCGGGGAGCTGTTTTTT
TRBJ1-1	NA	TRBV28	NA	CASRVYDTEAFF	TGTGCCAGCAGGGTATACGACACTGAAGCTTTCTTT
TRBJ2-5	NA	TRBV5-4	few	CASSLLGGAQYF	TGTGCCAGCAGCTTATTGGGTGGGGCCCAGTACTTC
TRBJ1-4	NA	TRBV18	NA	CASSGGLRKNEKLFF	TGTGCCAGCTCGGGTGGGTTACGGAAGAACGAAAAACTGTTTTTT
TRBJ1-1	NA	TRBV5-1	NA	CASSFTGKTEAFF	TGCGCCAGCAGTTTTACAGGGAAGACTGAAGCTTTCTTT
TRBJ2-4	NA	TRBV7-9	once	CASSSPRGQNIQYF	TGTGCCAGCAGCTCCCCCCGGGGCCAAAACATTCAGTACTTC
TRBJ1-6	NA	TRBV7-7	NA	CASSLDGYNSPLHF	TGTGCCAGCAGCTTAGATGGGTATAATTCACCCCTCCACTTT
TRBJ2-7	TRBD2	TRBV5-4	NA	CASSLGDSGSPYEQYF	TGTGCCAGCAGCTTGGGTGATAGCGGGAGCCCGTACGAGCAGTACTTC
TRBJ1-5	NA	TRBV3-1/TRBV3-2	NA	CASSPDTNQPQHF	TGTGCCAGCAGCCCCGACACCAATCAGCCCCAGCATTTT
TRBJ1-2	NA	TRBV7-9	NA	CASSHLRQESYGYTF	TGTGCCAGCAGCCATCTCCGTCAGGAAAGTTATGGCTACACCTTC
TRBJ1-4	NA	TRBV6-5	NA	CASRRGNEKLFF	TGTGCCAGCAGGAGGGGTAATGAAAAACTGTTTTTT
TRBJ1-5	NA	TRBV2	NA	CASSGYLLGNQPQHF	TGTGCCAGCTCTGGGTATCTTCTGGGCAATCAGCCCCAGCATTTT
TRBJ1-4	TRBD1	TRBV27	NA	CASSPDRGYEKLFF	TGTGCCAGCAGTCCGGACAGGGGTTACGAAAAACTGTTTTTT
TRBJ2-1	TRBD1	TRBV7-9	NA	CASSFGYGQEPYNEQFF	TGTGCCAGCAGCTTTGGCTATGGACAGGAGCCTTACAATGAGCAGTTCTTC
TRBJ2-7	NA	TRBV5-5	once	CASSLEGVVVDF	TGTGCCAGCAGCTTGGAGGGGGTTGTGGTGGACTTC
TRBJ2-2	TRBD2	TRBV11-3	NA	CASSGTSGNTGELFF	TGTGCCAGCAGCGGGACTAGCGGGAACACCGGGGAGCTGTTTTTT
TRBJ2-6	NA	TRBV28	NA	CASSLGSLSGANVLTF	TGTGCCAGCAGTTTAGGTAGTTTATCTGGGGCCAACGTCCTGACTTTC
TRBJ1-3	NA	TRBV5-1	NA	CASSLGEGLNTIYF	TGCGCCAGCAGCTTGGGGGAAGGGTTAAACACCATATATTTT
TRBJ1-1	NA	TRBV5-6	NA	CASSRSNRDHAEAFF	TGTGCCAGCAGCCGATCCAACAGGGACCATGCTGAAGCTTTCTTT
TRBJ1-1	NA	TRBV11-2	few	CASSLRPREDTEAFF	TGTGCCAGCAGCTTAAGGCCCAGGGAGGACACTGAAGCTTTCTTT
TRBJ2-5	NA	TRBV7-2	NA	CASSLESIETQYF	TGTGCCAGCAGCTTAGAAAGTATTGAGACCCAGTACTTC